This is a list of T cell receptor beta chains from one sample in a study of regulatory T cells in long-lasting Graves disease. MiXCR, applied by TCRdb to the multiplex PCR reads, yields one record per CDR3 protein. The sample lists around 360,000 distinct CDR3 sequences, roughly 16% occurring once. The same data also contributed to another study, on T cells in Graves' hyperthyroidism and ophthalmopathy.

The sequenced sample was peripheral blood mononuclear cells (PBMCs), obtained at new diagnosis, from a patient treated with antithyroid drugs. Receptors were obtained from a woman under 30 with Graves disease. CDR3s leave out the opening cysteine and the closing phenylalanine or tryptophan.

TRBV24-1 ATSDPGRGAVETQY
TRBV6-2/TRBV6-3 ASSFPVDSSFSYEQY
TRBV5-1 ASSFGSQGSPLH
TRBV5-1 ASSYRQTSGELF
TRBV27 ASSFLLREGRCEQS
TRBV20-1 SASPGSTDTQY
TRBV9 ASSVGPRLAGHNEQF
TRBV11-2 ASSLVSTVISSYEQY
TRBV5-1 ASSLDILGNYGYT
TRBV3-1 ASSQLGLSNTGELF
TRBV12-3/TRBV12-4 ASSFGQDLPRPYNEQF
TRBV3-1 ASSRASYEQY
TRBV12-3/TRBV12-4 ASRYGNQPQH
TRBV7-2 ASSRQGSLSTEAF
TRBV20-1 SAREGETDTGELF
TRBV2 ATRPGFTEAF
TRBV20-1 SARDPLAGGVGSGNTIY
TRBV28 ASSTLAGGPGRYNEQF
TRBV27 ASSLSRGVGTDTQY
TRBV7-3 ASSLRSTSGSFGTDTQY
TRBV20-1 SARDHPRGGTGLEQY
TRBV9 ASSVGGGAVYEQY
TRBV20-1 SARPQGGFFTYEQY
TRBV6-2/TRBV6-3 ASTSRASGKETQY
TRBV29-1 SVPGAGTDTQY
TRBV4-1 ASSQDSGGQRIEAF
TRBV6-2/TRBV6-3 ASSSSTGFNEQF
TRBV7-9 ASSPVGVNYGYT
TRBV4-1 ASSLSPQETQY
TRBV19 RQANTGELF
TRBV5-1 ASSLVPTGGNYGYT
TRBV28 ASSLFQADSGYT
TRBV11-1 ASTPRWTGNTEAF
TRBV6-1 ASRRVREGNNEQF
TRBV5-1 ASKEAGGYYNEQF
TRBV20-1 SARDKVTSGNGYEQY
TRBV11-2 ASRWGPATDTQY
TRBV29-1 SASGQRDGNTEAF
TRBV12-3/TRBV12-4 ASSLRDWSLSYGYT
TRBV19 ASSGGLTTNQPQH
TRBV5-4 ASSQGGVDNEQF
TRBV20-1 SATSGTGGSYEQY
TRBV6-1 ASSRPGAVSGADTGELF
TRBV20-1 SAGRGEAPQH
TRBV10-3 AISGSDSVPRETQY
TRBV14 ASSHRISYEQY
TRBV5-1 ASSYTGPDYGYT
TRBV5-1 ASSYDRAKNSPLH
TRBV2 ASTGGISNQPQH
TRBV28 ASSRGPGLRPYEQY
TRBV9 ASRTGVYGYT
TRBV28 ATRRGLGTYGYT